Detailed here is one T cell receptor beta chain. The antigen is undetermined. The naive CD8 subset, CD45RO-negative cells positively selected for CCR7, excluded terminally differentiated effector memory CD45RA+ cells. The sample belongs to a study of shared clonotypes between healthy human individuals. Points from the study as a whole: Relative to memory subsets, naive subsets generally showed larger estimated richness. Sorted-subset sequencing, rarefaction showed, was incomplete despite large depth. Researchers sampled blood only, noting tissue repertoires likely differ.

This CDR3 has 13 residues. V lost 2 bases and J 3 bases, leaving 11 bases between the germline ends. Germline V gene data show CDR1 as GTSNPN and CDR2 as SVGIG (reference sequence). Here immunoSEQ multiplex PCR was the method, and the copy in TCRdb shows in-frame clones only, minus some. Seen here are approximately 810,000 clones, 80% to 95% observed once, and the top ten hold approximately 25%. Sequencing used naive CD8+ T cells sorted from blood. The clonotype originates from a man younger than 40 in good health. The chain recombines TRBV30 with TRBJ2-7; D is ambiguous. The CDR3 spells CAWSIGSDYEQYF. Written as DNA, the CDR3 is TGTGCCTGGAGTATAGGCTCGGACTACGAGCAGTACTTC.